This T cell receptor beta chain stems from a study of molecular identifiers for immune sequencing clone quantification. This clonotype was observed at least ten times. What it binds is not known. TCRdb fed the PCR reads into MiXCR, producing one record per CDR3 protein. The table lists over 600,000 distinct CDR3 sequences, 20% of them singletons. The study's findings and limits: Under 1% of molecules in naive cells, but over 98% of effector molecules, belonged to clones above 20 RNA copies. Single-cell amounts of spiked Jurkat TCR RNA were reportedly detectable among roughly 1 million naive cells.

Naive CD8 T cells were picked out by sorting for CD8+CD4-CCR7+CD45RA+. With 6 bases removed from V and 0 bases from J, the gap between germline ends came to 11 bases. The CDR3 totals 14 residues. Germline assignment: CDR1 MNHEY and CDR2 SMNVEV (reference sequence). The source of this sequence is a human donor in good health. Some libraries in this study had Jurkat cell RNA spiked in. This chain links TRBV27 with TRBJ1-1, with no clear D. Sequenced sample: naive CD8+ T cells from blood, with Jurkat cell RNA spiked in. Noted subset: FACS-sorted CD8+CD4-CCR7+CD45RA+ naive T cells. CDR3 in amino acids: CASRGAQMNTEAFF. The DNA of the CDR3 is TGTGCCAGCAGGGGAGCACAGATGAACACTGAAGCTTTCTTT.